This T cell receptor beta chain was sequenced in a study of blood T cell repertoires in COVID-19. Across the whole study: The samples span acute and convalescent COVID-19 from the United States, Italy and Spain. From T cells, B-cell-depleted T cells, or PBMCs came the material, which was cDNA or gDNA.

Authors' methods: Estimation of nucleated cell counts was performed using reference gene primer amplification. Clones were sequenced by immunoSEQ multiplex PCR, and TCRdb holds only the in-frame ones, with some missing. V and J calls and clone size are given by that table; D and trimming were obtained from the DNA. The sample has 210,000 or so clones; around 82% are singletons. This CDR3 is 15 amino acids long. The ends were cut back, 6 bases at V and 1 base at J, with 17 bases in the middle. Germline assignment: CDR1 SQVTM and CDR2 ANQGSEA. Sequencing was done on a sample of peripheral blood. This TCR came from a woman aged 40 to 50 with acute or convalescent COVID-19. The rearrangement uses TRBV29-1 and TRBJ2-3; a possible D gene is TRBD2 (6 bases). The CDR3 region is CSVGLGGVGTDTQYF. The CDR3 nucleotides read TGCAGCGTGGGACTTGGCGGGGTTGGCACAGATACGCAGTATTTT.